Shown below are 4 T cell receptor beta chains from a single sample sequenced in a study of shared T cell receptors in the human thymus. The assay was immunoSEQ multiplex PCR, and TCRdb's table has in-frame clones only and misses some. The profile covers hundreds of thousands of clones, with approximately 90% appearing a single time and about 0.01% taken by the ten largest. The same data also went into a second study, on human thymus T cells.

Sequenced material: thymocytes. The receptors were sampled from a boy younger than two with a congenital heart defect.

The V gene is TRBV11-2, the J gene TRBJ2-3, with 7 bases matching TRBD2. The length of the CDR3 is 15 residues. V lost 4 bases, J lost 2 bases, and 6 bases stayed unmatched. Germline V gene sequence: CDR1 SGHAT, CDR2 FQNNGV. The CDR3 is CASSYPGRLTDTQYF. The CDR3 DNA follows: TGTGCCAGCAGCTACCCCGGGAGGCTCACAGATACGCAGTATTTT. Using reference TRBV11-2 and TRBJ2-3 for the parts outside the CDR3, the full variable domain is EAGVAQSPRYKIIEKRQSVAFWCNPISGHATLYWYQQILGQGPKLLIQFQNNGVVDDSQLPKDRFSAERLKGVDSTLKIQPAKLEDSAVYLCASSYPGRLTDTQYFGPGTRLTVL.

This CDR3 reads CASSFPPLANTDTQYF. CDR3 bases: TGTGCCAGCAGTTTCCCCCCACTAGCGAACACAGATACGCAGTATTTT. The rearrangement uses TRBV28 and TRBJ2-3, with 7 positions matching TRBD2. After removal of 3 bases from V and 2 bases from J, the junction contained 8 bases not matched to a gene. The CDR3 consists of 16 residues. CDR1 is MDHEN and CDR2 is SYDVKM in the germline V gene.

The J gene is TRBJ2-5, the V gene TRBV7-8; the match to TRBD2 covers 7 bases. In germline, CDR1 is SGHVS, CDR2 FQNEAQ. The CDR3 covers 15 residues. Germline trimming cut 1 base from V and 1 base from J; bases unmatched to any gene: 3. The CDR3 loop is CASSLDGGGQETQYF. The CDR3 coding sequence is TGTGCCAGCAGCTTAGACGGCGGGGGCCAAGAGACCCAGTACTTC.

This clone was recorded once. The chain uses TRBV28 and TRBJ2-7; 9 bases match TRBD1. CDR3 length: 15 amino acids. Unmatched junction bases numbered 7, after V lost 4 bases and J lost 3 bases. Germline V CDR1 and CDR2: MDHEN, SYDVKM. The CDR3, as DNA: TGTGCCAGCAGTTCCCACAGGGGGCGGGACTACGAGCAGTACTTC. It specifies CASSSHRGRDYEQYF.